This TCR beta chain came from a study of blood T cell repertoires in COVID-19. Whole-study context: The United States, Italy and Spain provided the acute and convalescent COVID-19 samples.

The germline gives CDR1 SGHRS, CDR2 YFSETQ. The CDR3 has 21 amino acids. The germline V and J ends were trimmed by 0 bases and 4 bases, with 29 bases remaining between them. Per the original methods: By means of reference gene primer amplification, nucleated cell counts were estimated. Profiled with immunoSEQ multiplex PCR; TCRdb holds only in-frame clones, not every one. V and J calls and clone size are as listed in that table; D and trimming were resolved from the DNA. The data contain some 150,000 clones, around 88% of them seen just once; the ten biggest clones take up more than 1.5%. Sequenced input: peripheral blood. The V gene is TRBV5-1, the J gene TRBJ1-3; D might be TRBD1 (5 bases). This receptor was obtained from a woman aged 60-75 years with acute or convalescent COVID-19. CDR3 nucleotide sequence: TGCGCCAGCAGCTTGGTCCCCCGGGACTTTACGCCCCAATATACGGGAAACACCATATATTTT. As protein: CASSLVPRDFTPQYTGNTIYF.